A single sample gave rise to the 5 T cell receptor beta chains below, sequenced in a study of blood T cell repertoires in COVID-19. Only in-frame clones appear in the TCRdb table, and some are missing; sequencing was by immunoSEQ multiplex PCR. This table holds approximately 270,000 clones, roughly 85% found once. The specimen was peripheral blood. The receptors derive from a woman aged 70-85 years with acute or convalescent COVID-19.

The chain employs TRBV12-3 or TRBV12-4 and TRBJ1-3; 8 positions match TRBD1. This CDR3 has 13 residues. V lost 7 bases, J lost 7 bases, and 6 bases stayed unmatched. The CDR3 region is CASIRDRRNTIYF. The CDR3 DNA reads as TGTGCCAGCATCCGGGACAGGAGGAACACCATATATTTT.

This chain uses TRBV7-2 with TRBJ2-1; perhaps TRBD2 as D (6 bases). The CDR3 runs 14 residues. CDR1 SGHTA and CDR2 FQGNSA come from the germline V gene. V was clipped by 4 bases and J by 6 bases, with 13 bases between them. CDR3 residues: CASSSQATSNEQFF. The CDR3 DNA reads TGTGCCAGCAGCTCCCAGGCGACTAGCAATGAGCAGTTCTTC.

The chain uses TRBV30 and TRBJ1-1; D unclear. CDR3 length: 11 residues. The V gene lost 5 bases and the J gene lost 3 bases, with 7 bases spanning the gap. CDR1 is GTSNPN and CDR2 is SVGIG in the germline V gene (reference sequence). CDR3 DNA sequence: TGTGCCTGGGGCGGGTACACTGAAGCTTTCTTT. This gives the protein CAWGGYTEAFF.

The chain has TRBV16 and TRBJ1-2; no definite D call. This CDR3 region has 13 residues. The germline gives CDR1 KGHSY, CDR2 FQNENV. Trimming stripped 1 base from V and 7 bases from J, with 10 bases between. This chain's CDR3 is CASSQLMASGYTF. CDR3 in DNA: TGTGCCAGCAGCCAATTAATGGCATCTGGCTACACCTTC.

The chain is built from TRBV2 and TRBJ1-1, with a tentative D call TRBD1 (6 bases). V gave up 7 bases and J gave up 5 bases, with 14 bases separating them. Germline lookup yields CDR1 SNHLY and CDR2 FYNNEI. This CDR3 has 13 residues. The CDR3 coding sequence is TGTGCCAGCACTAGGGACACGGGGACTGAAGCTTTCTTT. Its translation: CASTRDTGTEAFF.